This entry describes one T cell receptor (beta chain). This entry is derived from a study of blood T cell repertoires in COVID-19. Study at large: Whether acute or convalescent, the COVID-19 samples came from the United States, Italy and Spain.

As originally analysed: Reference gene primer amplification yielded estimated nucleated cell counts. Assay: immunoSEQ multiplex PCR; the TCRdb copy retains only in-frame clones and omits some. V and J calls plus clone size are reproduced from that table; the DNA served to infer D and trimming. This sample carries 250,000 to 400,000 clones, about 91% of them seen once, and the ten largest clones take 1.5% to 2%. Patients at the Seattle site were enrolled during active infection and followed longitudinally. Germline values: CDR1 MDHEN, CDR2 SYDVKM. The CDR3 contains 14 residues. The trim removed 10 bases at V and 3 bases at J, leaving 9 bases unmatched.

This receptor was taken from a woman between 25 and 40 years old with COVID-19, enrolled during active disease. Material: peripheral blood. The V call is TRBV28, the J call TRBJ2-3; 8 bases agree with TRBD2. CDR3 amino acids: CATKERGGTDTQYF. CDR3 in DNA: TGTGCCACCAAGGAACGGGGGGGTACAGATACGCAGTATTTT.